Each of the 15 T cell receptor beta chains below was sequenced from the same sample in a study of response to subunit inactivated influenza vaccine. TCRdb processed the RT-PCR reads anew with MiXCR; each CDR3 protein has one entry. The table lists a few hundred thousand distinct CDR3 sequences, around 15% of them singletons. The sample consisted of PBMCs from blood, taken 11 to 12 days after vaccination. These receptors came from a man in his fifties who received an inactivated influenza vaccine.

The CDR3 DNA is TGCGCCAGCAGCGCCGGACAGGGGGTACGAGAGACCCAGTACTTC. It codes for CASSAGQGVRETQYF. The chain has TRBV5-1 and TRBJ2-5; TRBD1 agrees at 10 bases. The V and J ends lost 4 bases and 4 bases, in that order; junction bases with no gene match: 7. The germline gives CDR1 SGHRS, CDR2 YFSETQ. This CDR3 is built from 15 residues.

The gene calls are TRBV2 and TRBJ2-7, with 7 bases lining up with TRBD2. This CDR3 has 14 residues. Germline-derived CDR1 and CDR2 are SNHLY and FYNNEI. V was pared by 3 bases and J by 4 bases, with 6 bases of the junction left unmatched. The DNA of the CDR3 is TGTGCCAGCAGTGACGGGGGGACCCATTACGAGCAGTACTTC. Its translation: CASSDGGTHYEQYF.

The V gene is TRBV20-1, the J gene TRBJ2-3; 9 bases match TRBD2. This CDR3 has 16 amino acids. V lost 0 bases and J lost 3; bases outside the gene matches: 7. Germline V gene lookup returns CDR1 DFQATT and CDR2 SNEGSKA (reference sequence). CDR3 DNA sequence: TGCAGTGCTAGAGATCGAAGGCTAGCGGGGACAGATACGCAGTATTTT. This translates into CSARDRRLAGTDTQYF.

In this sample, this clonotype turned up a few times. This sequence joins TRBV9 and TRBJ2-3, with 13 bases matching TRBD2. V trimming: 6 bases; J trimming: 4 bases; junction bases outside the gene matches: 8. Germline V CDR1 and CDR2: SGDLS, YYNGEE. CDR3 size: 16 residues. The CDR3 coding sequence is TGTGCCAGCACCGATGGACTAGCGGGAGTTGCAGATACGCAGTATTTT. This encodes CASTDGLAGVADTQYF.

This clonotype has more than one count but fewer than ten. This rearrangement joins TRBV7-9 to TRBJ1-1, with 8 bases identical to TRBD1. The CDR3 is 17 amino acids. The V and J ends lost 5 bases and 0 bases, in that order; junction bases with no gene match: 11. Germline CDR1 SEHNR, CDR2 FQNEAQ (reference sequence). The CDR3 here is CASSTRDRLNLNTEAFF. The DNA of the CDR3 is TGTGCCAGCAGCACCCGGGACAGGCTAAATCTGAACACTGAAGCTTTCTTT.

The rearrangement joins TRBV3-1 to TRBJ2-2; D gene uncertain. Germline V gene lookup returns CDR1 LGHDT and CDR2 YNNKEL (reference sequence). The CDR3 consists of 12 residues. V was shortened by 3 bases and J by 6 bases, with 5 bases between the two germline ends. The CDR3 DNA reads TGTGCCAGCAGCCAGAATCCCGGGGAGCTGTTTTTT. Amino acid sequence: CASSQNPGELFF.

This clonotype was observed a handful of times. V gene TRBV6-2 or TRBV6-3 combines with J gene TRBJ2-7; 10 positions agree with TRBD2. The V segment lost 2 bases and the J segment 4 bases; nucleotides outside the gene matches: 11. The CDR3 extends over 17 amino acids. From germline, CDR1 is MNHEY and CDR2 SVGEGT. CDR3 in amino acids: CASSYASGRRVRYEQYF. The CDR3 coding sequence is TGTGCCAGCAGTTACGCTAGCGGGAGAAGAGTCCGGTACGAGCAGTACTTC.

As DNA, the CDR3 is TGTGCCATCAATCGCAGAGATACGGGCGAGCAGTACTTC. Translating gives CAINRRDTGEQYF. This chain connects TRBV10-3 to TRBJ2-7; no firm D call. V dropped 7 bases and J dropped 6 bases, with 16 bases sitting between them. The CDR3 is 13 residues long. Germline V gene sequence: CDR1 ENHRY, CDR2 SYGVKD.

In its sample, this clonotype was seen a few times. The rearrangement uses TRBV5-8 and TRBJ1-2, with D maybe TRBD1 (5 bases). V was pared by 0 bases and J by 7 bases, with 10 bases between. The germline gives CDR1 SGHTS, CDR2 YDEGEE. The CDR3 has 13 amino acids. CDR3: CASSLVQGFGYTF. CDR3 coding DNA: TGTGCCAGCAGCTTGGTCCAGGGTTTTGGCTACACCTTC.

This chain uses TRBV29-1 with TRBJ1-1; TRBD1 is a possible D gene (6 bases). Trimming removed 7 bases from V and 5 bases from J, with 14 bases in between. This CDR3 region has 12 residues. Germline V gene data show CDR1 as SQVTM and CDR2 as ANQGSEA. CDR3 amino acids: CSGVRGATEAFF. The CDR3 bases are TGCAGCGGCGTCAGGGGAGCAACTGAAGCTTTCTTT.

This clonotype was counted only a few times. This sequence joins TRBV6-2 or TRBV6-3 and TRBJ1-2; no clear D gene. The CDR3 length is 12 residues. Trimming cost V 0 bases and J 8 bases, with 7 bases left between them. Germline-derived CDR1 and CDR2 are MNHEY and SVGEGT. The CDR3 DNA follows: TGTGCCAGCAGTTACTCAGGCAGAGGCTACACCTTC. This gives the protein CASSYSGRGYTF.

This clonotype showed up just a few times. The V and J genes are TRBV5-1 and TRBJ2-5; D remains unclear. Germline CDR1 is SGHRS and CDR2 is YFSETQ. The CDR3 consists of 14 residues. The V end lost 0 bases, the J end lost 5 bases, and 11 bases lay between the germline ends. The CDR3 DNA is TGCGCCAGCAGCTTGGATATTAGCTGGGAGACCCAGTACTTC. This codes for CASSLDISWETQYF.

V is TRBV7-9 and J is TRBJ2-5, with a possible D match to TRBD1 (6 bases). The CDR3 extends over 13 amino acids. Germline-derived CDR1 and CDR2 are SEHNR and FQNEAQ (reference sequence). Trimming removed 3 bases from V and 3 bases from J, with 8 bases in between. Written as DNA, the CDR3 is TGTGCCAGCAGCTTCCAGGGGAAAGAGACCCAGTACTTC. Its protein is CASSFQGKETQYF.

This sequence joins TRBV5-1 and TRBJ2-1; a weak D match, TRBD1 (5 bases). The CDR3 has 16 amino acids. Germline CDR1 reads SGHRS; CDR2 reads YFSETQ. V gave up 4 bases and J gave up 5 bases, with 19 bases separating them. In nucleotides, the CDR3 is TGCGCCAGCAGCCGACGCCCAGGGTTGAGAGACAATGAGCAGTTCTTC. It specifies CASSRRPGLRDNEQFF.

This sequence joins TRBV2 and TRBJ1-2; D possibly corresponds to TRBD1 (5 bases). CDR3 size: 14 residues. Germline V gene sequence: CDR1 SNHLY, CDR2 FYNNEI. V lost 3 bases and J lost 3, with 11 bases in between. CDR3 residues: CASSDQGKDYGYTF. For the CDR3, the DNA is TGTGCCAGCAGTGATCAGGGAAAGGACTATGGCTACACCTTC.